This T cell receptor (beta chain) was observed in a study of regulatory T cells in long-lasting Graves disease. Building of the TCR beta libraries involved iRepertoire HTBI primers and Arm-PCR of CDR3 regions. One entry per CDR3 protein, called by TCRdb with MiXCR from the multiplex PCR reads. The sample includes hundreds of thousands of distinct CDR3 sequences, 16% of them seen just once. Sample time point: newly diagnosed GD, antithyroid drugs for less than 3 months. The TCR library was prepared using RNA isolated from PBMCs. Trimming removed 2 bases at V and 5 bases at J, with 21 bases between. CDR3 length: 18 residues. Germline V gene data show CDR1 as SGHAT and CDR2 as FQNNGV. These data were also filed under a second study, of T cells in Graves' hyperthyroidism and ophthalmopathy.

Sequenced here: peripheral blood mononuclear cells (PBMCs), sampled at new diagnosis, from a patient treated with antithyroid drugs. This sequence joins TRBV11-2 and TRBJ2-2; D perhaps matches TRBD2 (7 bases). The receptor was derived from a woman aged 30 to 39 with Graves disease. The CDR3 DNA reads as TGTGCCAGCAGCTTACGCCGAGCTGGCGGGGGCGGGACCGGGGAGCTGTTTTTT. Translating gives CASSLRRAGGGGTGELFF.